This is a list of T cell receptor beta chains from one sample in a study of blood T cell repertoires in COVID-19. This table comes from immunoSEQ multiplex PCR, and its TCRdb copy is limited to in-frame clones, with some not included. The repertoire holds 98,000 or so clones, about four fifths seen once, with 4.5% to 5.5% in the top ten. Material: peripheral blood. Source of these receptors: a man aged 60 to 75 with acute or convalescent COVID-19. The CDR3 runs from the conserved cysteine through the conserved F or W. D genes are given only for firm matches. Part of the rows lack a size; the others show once, few, many or a class for expanded clones.

abundance	d_gene	v_gene	j_gene	CDR3nt	CDR3aa
NA	NA	TRBV2	TRBJ2-7	TGTGCCAGCAGTGAAGAAATGCTAGCCAAGCAGTACTTC	CASSEEMLAKQYF
NA	TRBD1	TRBV28	TRBJ1-2	TGTGCCAGCAGCACCCGACAGGGTAACTATGGCTACACCTTC	CASSTRQGNYGYTF
NA	TRBD2	TRBV5-1	TRBJ2-3	TGCGCCAGCAGCCCGGGACTAGCGGGAGGGCCAGGAGATACGCAGTATTTT	CASSPGLAGGPGDTQYF
few	NA	TRBV5-1	TRBJ1-1	TGCGCCAGCAGCTTGGTGGGGAGGTCCATGAACACTGAAGCTTTCTTT	CASSLVGRSMNTEAFF
NA	TRBD2	TRBV18	TRBJ2-7	TGTGCCAGCTCACCACTGCCTAGCGGCTACGAGCAGTACTTC	CASSPLPSGYEQYF
NA	NA	TRBV4-1	TRBJ1-5	TGCGCCAGCAGCCCGAGATTGGTAATGAGCAATCAGCCCCAGCATTTT	CASSPRLVMSNQPQHF
NA	NA	TRBV18	TRBJ1-4	TGTGCCAGCTCACCAATCCTGGTGCGTACAGGCCCTATTAATGAAAAACTGTTTTTT	CASSPILVRTGPINEKLFF
few	NA	TRBV7-2	TRBJ1-1	TGTGCCAGCAGCTCACAGGTGAACACTGAAGCTTTCTTT	CASSSQVNTEAFF
NA	TRBD2	TRBV28	TRBJ2-7	TGTGCCAGCAGTGCGGGACTACGAGGGGAGCAGTACTTC	CASSAGLRGEQYF
NA	TRBD1	TRBV28	TRBJ2-1	TGTGTGGTTGGGACAGGGTTGAATGAGCAGTTCTTC	CVVGTGLNEQFF
NA	NA	TRBV10-3	TRBJ2-1	TGTGCCATCAGAGGTAGCGCGGACAATGAGCAGTTCTTC	CAIRGSADNEQFF
NA	NA	TRBV3-1/TRBV3-2	TRBJ2-7	TGTGCCAGCAGCCCGTCCTTCCACGAGCAGTACTTC	CASSPSFHEQYF
NA	TRBD1	TRBV10-3	TRBJ1-1	TGTGCCATCAGTGCATCCGGGACAGGGGCGTCTGAAGCTTTCTTT	CAISASGTGASEAFF
NA	NA	TRBV7-2	TRBJ1-6	TGTGCCAGCAGCTTAGGGCCAGGGCGTAGCTCCTATAATTCACCCCTCCACTTT	CASSLGPGRSSYNSPLHF
NA	NA	TRBV27	TRBJ1-2	TGTGCCAGCAGTTTATCTGGGAGCTATGGCTACACCTTC	CASSLSGSYGYTF
NA	NA	TRBV2	TRBJ2-3	TGTGCCAGCAAATGGGAGGATACGCAGTATTTT	CASKWEDTQYF
few	TRBD1	TRBV4-1	TRBJ1-1	TGCGCCAGCAGCCAAGATGCCGGGACAGGGGGATTGAACACTGAAGCTTTCTTT	CASSQDAGTGGLNTEAFF
NA	NA	TRBV3-1/TRBV3-2	TRBJ2-1	TGTGCCAGCAGCCAGTCGCCCGGGACTGGGAACTACAATGAGCAGTTCTTC	CASSQSPGTGNYNEQFF
NA	NA	TRBV20-1	TRBJ1-2	TGCAGTGCTAGAGGGGGCCTAGGCTACACCTTC	CSARGGLGYTF
NA	TRBD1	TRBV6-5	TRBJ1-2	TGTGCCAGCAGCCCGGGACAGATCTATGGCTACACCTTC	CASSPGQIYGYTF
NA	NA	TRBV30	TRBJ1-5	TGTGCCTGGGAACAGGGCCTGAATCAGCCCCAGCATTTT	CAWEQGLNQPQHF
once	NA	TRBV28	TRBJ1-5	TGTGCCAGCAGTTTCGTGTATAGCAATCAGCCCCAGCATTTT	CASSFVYSNQPQHF
NA	TRBD2	TRBV11-3	TRBJ2-7	TGTGCCAGCAGCCCGGGCGGGACTAGTCCTAACGAGCAGTACTTC	CASSPGGTSPNEQYF
NA	NA	TRBV30	TRBJ1-1	TGTGCCTGGAACCGACAGGAGGCGGACGAAGCTTTCTTT	CAWNRQEADEAFF
NA	TRBD1	TRBV19	TRBJ2-1	TGTGCCAGTAGTAGACGTGTGACAGGGGACTACAATGAGCAGTTCTTC	CASSRRVTGDYNEQFF
NA	TRBD1	TRBV24-1	TRBJ1-5	TGTGCCACCAGTGACGGGACAGGGGGTGATCAGCCCCAGCATTTT	CATSDGTGGDQPQHF
few	NA	TRBV9	TRBJ1-5	TGTGCCAGCAGCGGACAGCCCAATCAGCCCCAGCATTTT	CASSGQPNQPQHF